This T cell receptor (beta chain) was recovered during a study of blood T cell repertoires in COVID-19. Study-level background: The samples span acute and convalescent COVID-19 from the United States, Italy and Spain. The analysed material was cDNA or gDNA that came from T cells, B-cell-depleted T cells, or PBMCs.

After removal of 9 bases from V and 8 bases from J, the junction contained 3 bases not matched to a gene. In germline, CDR1 is SNHLY, CDR2 FYNNEI. The CDR3 has 11 residues. Study processing details: How many nucleated cells were present was estimated from reference gene primer amplification. The repertoire was sequenced with immunoSEQ multiplex PCR; TCRdb's copy has only in-frame clones and lacks some. The DNA was the basis for D and trimming; V, J and clone size are from that table. The sample records roughly 160,000 clones, 65% to 85% being singletons. The rearrangement links TRBV2 to TRBJ1-2, with TRBD1 identical over 10 bases. Sequencing input: peripheral blood. The TCR sequence derives from a woman between 55 and 75 years old with acute or convalescent COVID-19. CDR3 DNA sequence: TGTGCCAGTGACAGGGGGCAGGGCTACACCTTC. This codes for CASDRGQGYTF.